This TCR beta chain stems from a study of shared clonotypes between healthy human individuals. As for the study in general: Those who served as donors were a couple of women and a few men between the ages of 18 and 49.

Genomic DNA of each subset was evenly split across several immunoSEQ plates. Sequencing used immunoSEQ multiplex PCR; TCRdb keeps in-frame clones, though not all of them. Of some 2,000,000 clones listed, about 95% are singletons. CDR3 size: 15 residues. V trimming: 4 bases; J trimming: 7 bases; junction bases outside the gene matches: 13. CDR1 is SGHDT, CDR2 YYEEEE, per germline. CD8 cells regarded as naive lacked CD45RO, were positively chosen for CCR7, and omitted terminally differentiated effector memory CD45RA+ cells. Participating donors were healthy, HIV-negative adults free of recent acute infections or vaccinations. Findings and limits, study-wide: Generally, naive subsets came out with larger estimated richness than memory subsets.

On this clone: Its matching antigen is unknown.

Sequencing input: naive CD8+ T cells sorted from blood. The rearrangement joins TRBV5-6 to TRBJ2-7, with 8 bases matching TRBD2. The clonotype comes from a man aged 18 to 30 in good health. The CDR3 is CASSASTGGAREQYF. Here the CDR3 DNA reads TGTGCCAGCAGCGCCTCCACCGGGGGGGCTCGGGAGCAGTACTTC.